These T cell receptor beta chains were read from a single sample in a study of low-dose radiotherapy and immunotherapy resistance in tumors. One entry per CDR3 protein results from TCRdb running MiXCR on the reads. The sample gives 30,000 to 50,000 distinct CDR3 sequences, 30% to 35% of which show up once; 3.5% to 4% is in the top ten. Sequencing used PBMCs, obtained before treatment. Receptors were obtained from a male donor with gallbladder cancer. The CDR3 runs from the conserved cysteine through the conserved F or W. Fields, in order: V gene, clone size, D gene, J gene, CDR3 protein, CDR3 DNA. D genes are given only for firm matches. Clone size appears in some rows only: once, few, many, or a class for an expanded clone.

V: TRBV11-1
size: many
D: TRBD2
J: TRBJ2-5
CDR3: CASSTRLAEDGTQYF
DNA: TGTGCCAGCAGCACGAGACTAGCGGAAGACGGGACCCAGTACTTC

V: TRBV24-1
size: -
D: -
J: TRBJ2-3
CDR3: CATSDLLGTDTQYF
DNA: TGTGCCACCAGTGATTTGCTAGGCACAGATACGCAGTATTTT

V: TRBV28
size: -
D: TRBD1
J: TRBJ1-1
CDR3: CASIPTGAGKTEAFF
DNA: TGTGCCAGCATCCCGACAGGGGCGGGGAAGACTGAAGCTTTCTTT

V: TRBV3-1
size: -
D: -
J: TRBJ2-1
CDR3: CASSQGQVTYNEQFF
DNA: TGTGCCAGCAGCCAAGGACAGGTGACCTACAATGAGCAGTTCTTC

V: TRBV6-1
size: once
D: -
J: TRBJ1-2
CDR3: CASSRDANYGYTF
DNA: TGTGCCAGCAGCCGGGACGCTAACTATGGCTACACGTTC

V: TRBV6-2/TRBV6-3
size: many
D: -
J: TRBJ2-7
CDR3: CASSNLPDAGYEQYF
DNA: TGTGCCAGCTCGAACCTCCCGGACGCCGGCTACGAGCAGTACTTC

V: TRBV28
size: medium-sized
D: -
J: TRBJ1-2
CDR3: CASRPGGAHYGYTF
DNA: TGTGCCAGCAGGCCCGGCGGGGCTCACTATGGCTACACCTTC

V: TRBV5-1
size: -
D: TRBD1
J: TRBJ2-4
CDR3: CASSLAGQGEAKNIQYF
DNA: TGCGCCAGCAGCTTGGCTGGGCAGGGGGAAGCCAAAAACATTCAGTACTTC

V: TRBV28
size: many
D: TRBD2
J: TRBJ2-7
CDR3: CASLALPSGGTLSYEQYF
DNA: TGTGCCAGCCTCGCCCTGCCTAGCGGGGGTACCCTTTCCTACGAGCAGTACTTC

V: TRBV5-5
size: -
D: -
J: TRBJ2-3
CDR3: CASSRQEQDTQYF
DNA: TGTGCCAGCAGTCGACAGGAACAAGATACGCAGTATTTT